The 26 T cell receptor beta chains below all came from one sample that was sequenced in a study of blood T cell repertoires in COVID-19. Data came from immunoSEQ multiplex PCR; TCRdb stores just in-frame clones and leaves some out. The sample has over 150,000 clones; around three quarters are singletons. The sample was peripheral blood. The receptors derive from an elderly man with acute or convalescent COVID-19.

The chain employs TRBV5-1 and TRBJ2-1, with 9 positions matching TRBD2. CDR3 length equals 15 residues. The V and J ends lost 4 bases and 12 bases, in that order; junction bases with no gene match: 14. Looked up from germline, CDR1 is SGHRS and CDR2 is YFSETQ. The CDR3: CASSPVAGAPIGQFF. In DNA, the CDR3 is TGCGCCAGCAGCCCCGTAGCGGGGGCCCCAATTGGGCAGTTCTTC.

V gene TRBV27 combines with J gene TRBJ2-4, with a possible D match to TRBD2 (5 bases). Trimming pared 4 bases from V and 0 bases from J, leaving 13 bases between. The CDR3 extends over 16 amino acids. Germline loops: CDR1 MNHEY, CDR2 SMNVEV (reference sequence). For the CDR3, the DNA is TGTGCCAGCAGTTCCCTAGACTACTTAGCCAAAAACATTCAGTACTTC. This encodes CASSSLDYLAKNIQYF.

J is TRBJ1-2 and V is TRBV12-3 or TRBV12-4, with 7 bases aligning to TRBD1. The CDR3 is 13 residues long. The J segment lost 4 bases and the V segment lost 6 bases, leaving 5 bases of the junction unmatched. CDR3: CASRGDRVYGYTF. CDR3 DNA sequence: TGTGCCAGCAGAGGCGACAGGGTCTATGGCTACACCTTC.

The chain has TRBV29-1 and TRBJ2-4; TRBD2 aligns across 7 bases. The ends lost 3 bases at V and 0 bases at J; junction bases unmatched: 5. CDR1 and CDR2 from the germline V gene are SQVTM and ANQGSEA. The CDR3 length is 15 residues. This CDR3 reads CSVEGGILAKNIQYF. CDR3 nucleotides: TGCAGCGTTGAGGGAGGGATTCTAGCCAAAAACATTCAGTACTTC.

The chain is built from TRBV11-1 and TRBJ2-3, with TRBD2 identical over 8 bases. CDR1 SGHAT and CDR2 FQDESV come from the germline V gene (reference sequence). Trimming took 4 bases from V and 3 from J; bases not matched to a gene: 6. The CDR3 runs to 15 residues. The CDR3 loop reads CASSSTSALTDTQYF. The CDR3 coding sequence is TGTGCCAGCAGCTCGACTAGCGCATTAACAGATACGCAGTATTTT.

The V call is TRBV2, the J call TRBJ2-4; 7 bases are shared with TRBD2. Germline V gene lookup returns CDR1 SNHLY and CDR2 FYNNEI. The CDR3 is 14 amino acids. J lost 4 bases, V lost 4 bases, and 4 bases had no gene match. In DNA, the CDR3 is TGTGCCAGCAGTGGTTCGGGGGGTAAAAACATTCAGTACTTC. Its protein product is CASSGSGGKNIQYF.

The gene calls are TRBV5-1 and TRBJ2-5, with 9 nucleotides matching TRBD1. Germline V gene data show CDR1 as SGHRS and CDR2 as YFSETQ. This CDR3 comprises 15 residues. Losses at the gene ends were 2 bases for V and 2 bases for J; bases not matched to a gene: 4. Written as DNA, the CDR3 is TGCGCCAGCAGCTTTGGGGACAGGGAACAAGAGACCCAGTACTTC. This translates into CASSFGDREQETQYF.

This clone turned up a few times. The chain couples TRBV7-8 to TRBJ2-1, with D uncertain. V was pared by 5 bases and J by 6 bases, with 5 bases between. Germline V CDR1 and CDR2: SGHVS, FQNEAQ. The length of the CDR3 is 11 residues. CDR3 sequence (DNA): TGTGCCAGCAGCGCGCCCAATGAGCAGTTCTTC. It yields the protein CASSAPNEQFF.

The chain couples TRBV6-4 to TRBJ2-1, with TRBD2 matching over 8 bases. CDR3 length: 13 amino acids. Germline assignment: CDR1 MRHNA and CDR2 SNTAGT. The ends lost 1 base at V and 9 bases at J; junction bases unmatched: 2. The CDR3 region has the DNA TGTGCCAGCAGTGACTTCGCGGGGGGTGAGCAGTTCTTC. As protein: CASSDFAGGEQFF.

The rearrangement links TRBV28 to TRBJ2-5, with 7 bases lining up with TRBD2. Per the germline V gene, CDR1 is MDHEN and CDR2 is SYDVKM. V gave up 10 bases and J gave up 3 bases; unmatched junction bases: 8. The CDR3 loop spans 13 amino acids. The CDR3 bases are TGTGCCATCCCACGGGGGGAAGAAGAGACCCAGTACTTC. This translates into CAIPRGEEETQYF.

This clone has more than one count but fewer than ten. This CDR3 reads CAWKRIQGATEAFF. The CDR3 DNA reads TGTGCCTGGAAGAGGATCCAGGGGGCCACTGAAGCTTTCTTT. This sequence joins TRBV30 and TRBJ1-1, with 8 bases identical to TRBD1. The CDR3 has 14 residues. Germline CDR1 is GTSNPN and CDR2 is SVGIG (reference sequence). V lost 4 bases to trimming and J lost 4 bases; unmatched junction nucleotides: 8. The full variable domain, with the rest looked up from reference TRBV30 and TRBJ1-1, is SQTIHQWPATLVQPVGSPLSLECTVEGTSNPNLYWYRQAAGRGLQLLFYSVGIGQISSEVPQNLSASRPQDRQFILSSKKLLLSDSGFYLCAWKRIQGATEAFFGQGTRLTVV.

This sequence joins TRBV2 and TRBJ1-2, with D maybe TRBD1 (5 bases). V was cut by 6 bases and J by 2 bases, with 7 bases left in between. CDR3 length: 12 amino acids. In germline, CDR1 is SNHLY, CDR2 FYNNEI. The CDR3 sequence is CASRGGNYGYTF. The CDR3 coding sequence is TGTGCCAGCAGGGGGGGAAACTATGGCTACACCTTC.

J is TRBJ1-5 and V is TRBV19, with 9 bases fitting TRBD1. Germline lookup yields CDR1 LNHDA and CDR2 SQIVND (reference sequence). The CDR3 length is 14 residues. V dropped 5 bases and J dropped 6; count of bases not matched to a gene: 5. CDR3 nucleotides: TGTGCCAGTAGTTCGGGACAGGGCGCTCAGCCCCAGCATTTT. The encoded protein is CASSSGQGAQPQHF.

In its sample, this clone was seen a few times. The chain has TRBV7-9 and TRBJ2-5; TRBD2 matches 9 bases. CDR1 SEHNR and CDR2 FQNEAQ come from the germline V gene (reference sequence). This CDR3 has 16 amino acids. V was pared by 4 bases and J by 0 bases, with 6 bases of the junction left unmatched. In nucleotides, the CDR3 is TGTGCCAGCAGCTCACTAGCGGGCACTTACCAAGAGACCCAGTACTTC. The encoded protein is CASSSLAGTYQETQYF.

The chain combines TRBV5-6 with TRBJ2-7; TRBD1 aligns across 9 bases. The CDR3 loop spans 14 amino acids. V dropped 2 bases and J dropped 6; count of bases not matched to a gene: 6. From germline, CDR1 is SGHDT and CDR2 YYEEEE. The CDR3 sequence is CASSLTGGYFEQYV. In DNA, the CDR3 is TGTGCCAGCAGCTTAACAGGGGGCTATTTCGAGCAGTACGTC.

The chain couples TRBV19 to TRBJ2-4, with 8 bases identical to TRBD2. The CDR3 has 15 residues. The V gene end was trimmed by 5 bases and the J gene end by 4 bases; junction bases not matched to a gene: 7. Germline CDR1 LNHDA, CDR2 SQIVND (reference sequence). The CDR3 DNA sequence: TGTGCCAGTAGTCCCGAGCGGGGGCTAAAAAACATTCAGTACTTC. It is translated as CASSPERGLKNIQYF.

The CDR3 protein is CSVGFSGGAETQYF. The CDR3 region has the DNA TGCAGCGTTGGGTTTAGCGGGGGGGCAGAGACCCAGTACTTC. J is TRBJ2-5 and V is TRBV29-1, with 11 bases fitting TRBD2. V gave up 4 bases and J gave up 4 bases; unmatched junction bases: 5. Germline V gene sequence: CDR1 SQVTM, CDR2 ANQGSEA. The length of the CDR3 is 14 residues.

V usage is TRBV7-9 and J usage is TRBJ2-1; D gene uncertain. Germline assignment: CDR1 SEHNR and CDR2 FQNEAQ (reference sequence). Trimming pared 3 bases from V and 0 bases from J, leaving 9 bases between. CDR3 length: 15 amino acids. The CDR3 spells CASSLGYSSYNEQFF. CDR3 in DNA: TGTGCCAGCAGCTTGGGCTACAGCTCCTACAATGAGCAGTTCTTC.

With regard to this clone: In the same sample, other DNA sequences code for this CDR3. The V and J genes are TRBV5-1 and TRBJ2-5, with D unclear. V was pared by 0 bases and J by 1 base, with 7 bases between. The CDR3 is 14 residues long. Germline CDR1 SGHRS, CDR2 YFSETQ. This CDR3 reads CASSLGSGQETQYF. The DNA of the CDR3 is TGCGCCAGCAGCTTGGGTTCCGGCCAAGAGACCCAGTACTTC. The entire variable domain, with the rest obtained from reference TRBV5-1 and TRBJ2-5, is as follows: KAGVTQTPRYLIKTRGQQVTLSCSPISGHRSVSWYQQTPGQGLQFLFEYFSETQRNKGNFPGRFSGRQFSNSRSEMNVSTLELGDSALYLCASSLGSGQETQYFGPGTRLLVL.

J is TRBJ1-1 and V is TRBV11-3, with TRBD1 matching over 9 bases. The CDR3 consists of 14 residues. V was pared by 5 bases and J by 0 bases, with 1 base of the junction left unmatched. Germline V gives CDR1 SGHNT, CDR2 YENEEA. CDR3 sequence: CASSGTGMNTEAFF. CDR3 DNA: TGTGCCAGCAGCGGGACAGGGATGAACACTGAAGCTTTCTTT. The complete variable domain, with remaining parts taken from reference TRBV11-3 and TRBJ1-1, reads EAGVVQSPRYKIIEKKQPVAFWCNPISGHNTLYWYLQNLGQGPELLIRYENEEAVDDSQLPKDRFSAERLKGVDSTLKIQPAELGDSAVYLCASSGTGMNTEAFFGQGTRLTVV.

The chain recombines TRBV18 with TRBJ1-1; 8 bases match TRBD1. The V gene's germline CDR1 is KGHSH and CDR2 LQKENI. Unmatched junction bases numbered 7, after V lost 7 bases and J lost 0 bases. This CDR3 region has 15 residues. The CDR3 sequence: CASFSAGQVNTEAFF. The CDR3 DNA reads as TGTGCCAGCTTCTCGGCGGGACAGGTGAACACTGAAGCTTTCTTT.

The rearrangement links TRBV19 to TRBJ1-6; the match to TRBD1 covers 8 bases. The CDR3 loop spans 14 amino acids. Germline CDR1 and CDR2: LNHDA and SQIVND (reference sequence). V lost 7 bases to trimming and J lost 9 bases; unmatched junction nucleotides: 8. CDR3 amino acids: CASNKDRVGSPLHF. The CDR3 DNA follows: TGTGCCAGTAATAAGGACAGGGTTGGTTCACCCCTCCACTTT.

CDR3 protein: CASSYYTNRGQETQYF. DNA of the CDR3: TGTGCCAGCAGTTATTATACCAACAGGGGGCAAGAGACCCAGTACTTC. The chain uses TRBV6-5 and TRBJ2-5, with 8 positions matching TRBD1. The ends lost 3 bases at V and 2 bases at J; junction bases unmatched: 8. The CDR3 spans 16 residues. The germline V gene encodes CDR1 MNHEY and CDR2 SVGAGI.

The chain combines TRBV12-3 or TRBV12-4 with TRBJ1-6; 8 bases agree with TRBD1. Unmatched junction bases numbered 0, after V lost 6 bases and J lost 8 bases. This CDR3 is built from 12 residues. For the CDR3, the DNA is TGTGCCAGCAGACAGGGGGATTCACCCCTCCACTTT. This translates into CASRQGDSPLHF.

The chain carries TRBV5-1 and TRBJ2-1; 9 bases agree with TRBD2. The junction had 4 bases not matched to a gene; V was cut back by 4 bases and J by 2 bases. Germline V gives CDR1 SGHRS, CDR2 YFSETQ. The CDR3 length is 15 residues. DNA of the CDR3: TGCGCCAGCAGCGATAGCGGGGGACCCTACAATGAGCAGTTCTTC. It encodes CASSDSGGPYNEQFF.

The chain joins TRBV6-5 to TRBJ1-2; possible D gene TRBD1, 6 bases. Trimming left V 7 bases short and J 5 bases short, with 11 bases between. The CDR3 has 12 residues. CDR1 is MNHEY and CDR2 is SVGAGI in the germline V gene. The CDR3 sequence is CASTGQSYGYTF. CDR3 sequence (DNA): TGTGCCAGCACCGGACAGAGTTATGGCTACACCTTC.